One sample yielded the 22 T cell receptor beta chains listed below, sequenced in a study of shared clonotypes between healthy human individuals. CD45RO negativity and positive selection for CCR7 defined naive CD8 cells, a population that excluded terminally differentiated effector memory CD45RA+ cells. The assay was immunoSEQ multiplex PCR, and TCRdb's table has in-frame clones only and misses some. This table holds 660,000 or so clones, about 96% found once. What was sequenced was naive CD8+ T cells sorted from blood. The origin of the receptors is a woman in her 30s in good health.

The chain employs TRBV28 and TRBJ1-1, with TRBD1 matching 7 bases. V lost 4 bases, J lost 3 bases, and 2 bases stayed unmatched. Germline V gene sequence: CDR1 MDHEN, CDR2 SYDVKM. The CDR3 loop spans 13 amino acids. CDR3 DNA: TGTGCCAGCAGTTCTACAGGGGACACTGAAGCTTTCTTT. Encoded protein: CASSSTGDTEAFF. The variable domain in full, completed from reference TRBV28 and TRBJ1-1, reads DVKVTQSSRYLVKRTGEKVFLECVQDMDHENMFWYRQDPGLGLRLIYFSYDVKMKEKGDIPEGYSVSREKKERFSLILESASTNQTSMYLCASSSTGDTEAFFGQGTRLTVV.

The J gene is TRBJ2-5, the V gene TRBV6-5; 8 bases are a match to TRBD1. The V gene's germline CDR1 is MNHEY and CDR2 SVGAGI. V shed 4 bases, J shed 5 bases, and the junction held 9 bases outside the gene matches. CDR3 length: 15 amino acids. The CDR3 region is CASSFSTGALETQYF. CDR3 DNA sequence: TGTGCCAGCAGTTTCTCGACAGGGGCATTGGAGACCCAGTACTTC.

This chain connects TRBV30 to TRBJ1-2; D is unclear. Germline CDR1 is GTSNPN and CDR2 is SVGIG (reference sequence). The CDR3 sequence is 17 residues long. V shed 0 bases and J shed 2 bases, with 19 bases lying between them. The CDR3 bases are TGTGCCTGGAGTGTTGCGGTATTCCTCGGTGGGAACTATGGCTACACCTTC. Translated: CAWSVAVFLGGNYGYTF.

The chain joins TRBV6-1 to TRBJ2-1; D ambiguous. The CDR3 covers 14 residues. From germline, CDR1 is MNHNS and CDR2 SASEGT. Trimming pared 1 base from V and 8 bases from J, leaving 12 bases between. CDR3 protein: CASSEGFSSDEQFF. The CDR3 DNA reads TGTGCCAGCAGTGAAGGGTTTAGCTCCGATGAGCAGTTCTTC.

The chain carries TRBV5-6 and TRBJ2-1; 8 positions match TRBD2. The trim removed 1 base at V and 3 bases at J, leaving 3 bases unmatched. The CDR3 consists of 15 residues. In germline, CDR1 is SGHDT, CDR2 YYEEEE. The chain's CDR3 is CASSLKRERYNEQFF. The CDR3 DNA follows: TGTGCCAGCAGCTTGAAGCGGGAGCGCTACAATGAGCAGTTCTTC.

This chain uses TRBV9 with TRBJ2-3; tentatively, D is TRBD1 (6 bases). Trimming took off 0 bases at V and 6 bases at J, with 14 bases between the two ends. The CDR3 is 15 residues long. The V gene's germline CDR1 is SGDLS and CDR2 YYNGEE. CDR3 residues: CASSVEGVLRDTQYF. The CDR3 coding sequence is TGTGCCAGCAGCGTAGAGGGGGTACTGAGGGATACGCAGTATTTT. Together with reference TRBV9 and TRBJ2-3, the CDR3 gives the full variable domain: DSGVTQTPKHLITATGQRVTLRCSPRSGDLSVYWYQQSLDQGLQFLIQYYNGEERAKGNILERFSAQQFPDLHSELNLSSLELGDSALYFCASSVEGVLRDTQYFGPGTRLTVL.

The rearrangement links TRBV6-5 to TRBJ1-1, with D possibly TRBD1 on 5 matching bases. The CDR3 totals 12 residues. Germline V gene data show CDR1 as MNHEY and CDR2 as SVGAGI. V was clipped by 6 bases and J by 8 bases, with 13 bases between them. The CDR3 here is CASRPGTGEAFF. In DNA, the CDR3 is TGTGCCAGCAGGCCCGGGACGGGCGAAGCTTTCTTT.

This chain joins TRBV19 and TRBJ1-1, with 7 bases identical to TRBD1. Germline V gene sequence: CDR1 LNHDA, CDR2 SQIVND (reference sequence). J lost 0 bases, V lost 4 bases, and 8 bases had no gene match. The CDR3 loop spans 16 amino acids. The CDR3 DNA follows: TGTGCCAGTAGTAGAAGGCCGGGACAGCTGAACACTGAAGCTTTCTTT. It translates to CASSRRPGQLNTEAFF.

A remark on this clone: Other DNA sequences in this sample translate to the same CDR3. The CDR3: CASSESGNQPQHF. CDR3 in DNA: TGCGCCAGCAGTGAGTCTGGGAATCAGCCCCAGCATTTT. This chain uses TRBV10-1 with TRBJ1-5, with D unclear. Germline values: CDR1 WNHNN, CDR2 SYGVQD (reference sequence). The CDR3 consists of 13 residues. The germline V and J ends were trimmed by 0 bases and 4 bases, with 4 bases remaining between them.

The J gene is TRBJ2-1, the V gene TRBV4-1; tentatively, D is TRBD1 (7 bases). The germline V and J ends were trimmed by 8 bases and 2 bases, with 25 bases remaining between them. The CDR3 contains 18 residues. Germline-derived CDR1 and CDR2 are MGHRA and YSYEKL. In DNA form, the CDR3 reads TGCGCCAGCGGAGTATTCGGAGGGGGACAGACTACCTACAATGAGCAGTTCTTC. This encodes CASGVFGGGQTTYNEQFF.

This sequence joins TRBV28 and TRBJ2-7, with 8 bases that match TRBD2. This CDR3 is 16 amino acids long. The J segment lost 6 bases and the V segment lost 1 base, leaving 11 bases of the junction unmatched. The V gene's germline CDR1 is MDHEN and CDR2 SYDVKM. The CDR3: CASSLLLLAGGAEQYF. The CDR3 DNA is TGTGCCAGCAGTTTATTGCTCCTAGCGGGTGGGGCCGAGCAGTACTTC.

This clone was picked up one time. This rearrangement joins TRBV27 to TRBJ2-7, with TRBD2 matching over 8 bases. Looked up from germline, CDR1 is MNHEY and CDR2 is SMNVEV (reference sequence). V shed 5 bases, J shed 4 bases, and the junction held 16 bases outside the gene matches. The CDR3 spans 17 residues. Written as DNA, the CDR3 is TGTGCCAGCAGTCCCTGGGTCCGTGCTAGCGGGTGGTACGAGCAGTACTTC. Residues: CASSPWVRASGWYEQYF.

V and J are TRBV13 and TRBJ2-7; D possibly uses TRBD1 or TRBD2 (5 bases each). The germline V gene has CDR1 PRHDT and CDR2 FYEKMQ (reference sequence). The length of the CDR3 is 14 residues. V was pared by 5 bases and J by 7 bases, with 18 bases between. The CDR3 coding sequence is TGTGCCAGCAGCCGGGACGGTGGGGACCTAGAGCAGTACTTC. It codes for CASSRDGGDLEQYF.

The rearrangement joins TRBV6-5 to TRBJ1-1; D remains ambiguous. Germline CDR1 reads MNHEY; CDR2 reads SVGAGI. The CDR3 length is 15 residues. Trimming took 0 bases from V and 1 from J, leaving 9 bases between them. The CDR3 DNA reads TGTGCCAGCAGTTACTCCTTCGGTTCGAACACTGAAGCTTTCTTT. Its protein product is CASSYSFGSNTEAFF.

The V gene is TRBV27, the J gene TRBJ2-7; D not certain. The germline CDR1 and CDR2 sequences are MNHEY and SMNVEV (reference sequence). The CDR3 sequence is 13 residues long. The V and J ends lost 0 bases and 2 bases respectively, with 5 bases between them. The CDR3 DNA reads as TGTGCCAGCAGTTTATCTGCAGCCTACGAGCAGTACTTC. Amino acid sequence: CASSLSAAYEQYF.

The chain couples TRBV27 to TRBJ1-2; the D gene is possibly TRBD1 (5 bases). From germline, CDR1 is MNHEY and CDR2 SMNVEV (reference sequence). Between the trimmed V and J ends, which lost 3 bases and 8 bases, there was a span of 13 bases. There are 13 residues in the CDR3. The CDR3 here is CASSFGTKRGYTF. CDR3 bases: TGTGCCAGCAGTTTTGGGACCAAGAGAGGCTACACCTTC.

The chain recombines TRBV5-1 with TRBJ1-1; 7 bases fit TRBD1. Germline-derived CDR1 and CDR2 are SGHRS and YFSETQ. This CDR3 has 14 amino acids. J gave up 7 bases and V 0 bases, and 6 bases lay outside the gene matches. In nucleotides, the CDR3 is TGCGCCAGCAGCTTGGCTGGACAGGTGGGTGAAGCTTTCTTT. It translates to CASSLAGQVGEAFF.

J is TRBJ2-1 and V is TRBV6-1, with 10 nucleotides matching TRBD2. Trimming removed 3 bases from V and 6 bases from J; junction bases left unmatched: 11. The CDR3 runs to 17 residues. In germline, CDR1 is MNHNS, CDR2 SASEGT. The CDR3 nucleotides read TGTGCCAGCAGTGACCCCCGAGCGGGAGGGGGGGTCAATGAGCAGTTCTTC. This sequence encodes CASSDPRAGGGVNEQFF.

The rearrangement links TRBV4-1 to TRBJ2-3; possible D gene TRBD2, 6 bases. This CDR3 is 14 amino acids long. Germline-derived CDR1 and CDR2 are MGHRA and YSYEKL. Trimming took 6 bases from V and 4 from J, leaving 14 bases between them. The CDR3 DNA sequence: TGCGCCAGCAGACCCGGTGGGGGGTCAGATACGCAGTATTTT. Its protein is CASRPGGGSDTQYF.

The chain recombines TRBV7-6 with TRBJ2-1, with 9 bases matching TRBD2. V gave up 3 bases and J gave up 4 bases; unmatched junction bases: 7. Germline CDR1 and CDR2: SGHVS and FNYEAQ. The CDR3 loop spans 16 amino acids. DNA for the CDR3: TGTGCCAGCAGCTTGACTAGCGGAGCAGTGTACAATGAGCAGTTCTTC. Translating gives CASSLTSGAVYNEQFF.

The chain couples TRBV27 to TRBJ1-2; tentatively, D is TRBD1 (5 bases). This CDR3 comprises 13 residues. CDR1 is MNHEY and CDR2 is SMNVEV in the germline V gene (reference sequence). V was shortened by 2 bases and J by 2 bases, with 6 bases between the two germline ends. Here the CDR3 reads CASSLGTNYGYTF. For the CDR3, the DNA is TGTGCCAGCAGTTTAGGGACCAACTATGGCTACACCTTC.

The rearrangement links TRBV29-1 to TRBJ2-7; D call uncertain. CDR3 length equals 13 residues. The V gene's germline CDR1 is SQVTM and CDR2 ANQGSEA. Trimming took off 6 bases at V and 3 bases at J, with 15 bases between the two ends. The CDR3 sequence: CSVLTGRLYEQYF. CDR3 sequence (DNA): TGCAGCGTACTCACCGGCCGCCTCTACGAGCAGTACTTC.